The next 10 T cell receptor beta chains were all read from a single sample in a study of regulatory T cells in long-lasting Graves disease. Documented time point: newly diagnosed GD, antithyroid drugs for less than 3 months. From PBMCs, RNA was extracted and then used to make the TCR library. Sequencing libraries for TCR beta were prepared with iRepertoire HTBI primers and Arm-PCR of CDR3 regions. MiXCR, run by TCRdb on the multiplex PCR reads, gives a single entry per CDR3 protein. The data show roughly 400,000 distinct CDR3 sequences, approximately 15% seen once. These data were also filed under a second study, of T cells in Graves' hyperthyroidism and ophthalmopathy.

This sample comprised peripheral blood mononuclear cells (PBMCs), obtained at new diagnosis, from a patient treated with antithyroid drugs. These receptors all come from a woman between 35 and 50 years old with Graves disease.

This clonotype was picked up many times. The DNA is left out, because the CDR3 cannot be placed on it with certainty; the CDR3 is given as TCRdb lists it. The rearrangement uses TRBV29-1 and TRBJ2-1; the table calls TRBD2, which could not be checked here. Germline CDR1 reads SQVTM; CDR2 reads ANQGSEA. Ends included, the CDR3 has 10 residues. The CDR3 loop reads CSVASGSIFF.

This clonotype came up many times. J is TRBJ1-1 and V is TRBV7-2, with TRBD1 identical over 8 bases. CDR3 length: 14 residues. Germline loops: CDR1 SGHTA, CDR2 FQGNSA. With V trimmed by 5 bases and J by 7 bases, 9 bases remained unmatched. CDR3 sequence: CASSPAGGFDEAFF. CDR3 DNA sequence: TGTGCCAGCAGCCCCGCAGGGGGCTTCGATGAAGCTTTCTTT.

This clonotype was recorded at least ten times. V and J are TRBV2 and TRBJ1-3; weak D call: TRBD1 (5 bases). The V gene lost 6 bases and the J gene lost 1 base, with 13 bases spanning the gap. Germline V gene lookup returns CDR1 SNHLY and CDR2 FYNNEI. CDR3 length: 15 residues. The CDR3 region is CASSGQGVSGNTIYF. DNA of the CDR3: TGTGCCAGCAGCGGACAAGGTGTTTCTGGAAACACCATATATTTT.

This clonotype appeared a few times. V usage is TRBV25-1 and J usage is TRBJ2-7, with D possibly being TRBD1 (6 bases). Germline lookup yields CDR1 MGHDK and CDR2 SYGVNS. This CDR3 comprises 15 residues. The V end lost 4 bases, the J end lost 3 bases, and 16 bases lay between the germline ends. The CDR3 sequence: CASSGVITGHYEQYF. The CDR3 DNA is TGTGCCAGCAGTGGGGTGATTACAGGGCACTACGAGCAGTACTTC.

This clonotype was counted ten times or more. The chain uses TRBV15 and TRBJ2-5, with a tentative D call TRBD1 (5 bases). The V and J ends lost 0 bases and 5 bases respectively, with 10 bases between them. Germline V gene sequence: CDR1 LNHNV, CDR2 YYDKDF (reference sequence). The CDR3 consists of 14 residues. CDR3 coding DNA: TGTGCCACCAGCAGAGACAGGGTCGTGGAGACCCAGTACTTC. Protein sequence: CATSRDRVVETQYF. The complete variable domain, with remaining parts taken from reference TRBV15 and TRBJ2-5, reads DAMVIQNPRYQVTQFGKPVTLSCSQTLNHNVMYWYQQKSSQAPKLLFHYYDKDFNNEADTPDNFQSRRPNTSFCFLDIRSPGLGDTAMYLCATSRDRVVETQYFGPGTRLLVL.

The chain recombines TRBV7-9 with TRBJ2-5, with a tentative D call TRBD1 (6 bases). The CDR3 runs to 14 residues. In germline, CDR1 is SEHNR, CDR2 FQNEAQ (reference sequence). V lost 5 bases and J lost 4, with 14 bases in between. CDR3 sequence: CASSTIWGRETQYF. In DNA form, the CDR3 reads TGTGCCAGCAGCACAATATGGGGGCGAGAGACCCAGTACTTC.

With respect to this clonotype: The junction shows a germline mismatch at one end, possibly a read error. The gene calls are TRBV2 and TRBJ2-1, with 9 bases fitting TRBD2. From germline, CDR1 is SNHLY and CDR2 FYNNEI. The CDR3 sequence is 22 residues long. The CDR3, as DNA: TGTGCCAGCAGTGATTGCGGGCGTTGGCGCAGAGGGCGGGAGGGCTTATACACTGAGCAGTTCTTC. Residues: CASSDCGRWRRGREGLYTEQFF.

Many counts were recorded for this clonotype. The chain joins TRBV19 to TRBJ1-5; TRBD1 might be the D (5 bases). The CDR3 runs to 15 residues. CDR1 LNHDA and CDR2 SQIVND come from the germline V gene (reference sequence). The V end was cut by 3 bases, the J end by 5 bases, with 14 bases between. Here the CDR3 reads CASSMSRGAYQPQHF. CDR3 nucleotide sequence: TGTGCCAGTAGTATGTCTCGAGGGGCTTATCAGCCCCAGCATTTT.

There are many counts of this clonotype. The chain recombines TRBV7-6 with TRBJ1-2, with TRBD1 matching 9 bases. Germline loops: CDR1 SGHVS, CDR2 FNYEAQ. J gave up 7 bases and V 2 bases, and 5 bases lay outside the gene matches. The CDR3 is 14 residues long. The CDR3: CASSLRDRDSGYTF. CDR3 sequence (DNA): TGTGCCAGCAGCTTAAGGGACAGGGACAGTGGCTACACCTTC.

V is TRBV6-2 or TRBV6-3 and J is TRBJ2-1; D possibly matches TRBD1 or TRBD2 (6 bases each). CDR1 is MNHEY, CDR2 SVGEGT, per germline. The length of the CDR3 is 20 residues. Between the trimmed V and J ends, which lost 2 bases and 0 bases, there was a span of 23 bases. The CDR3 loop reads CASSYGWGRSAGSSYNEQFF. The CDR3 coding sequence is TGTGCCAGCAGTTACGGCTGGGGGCGGTCGGCGGGAAGCTCCTACAATGAGCAGTTCTTC.